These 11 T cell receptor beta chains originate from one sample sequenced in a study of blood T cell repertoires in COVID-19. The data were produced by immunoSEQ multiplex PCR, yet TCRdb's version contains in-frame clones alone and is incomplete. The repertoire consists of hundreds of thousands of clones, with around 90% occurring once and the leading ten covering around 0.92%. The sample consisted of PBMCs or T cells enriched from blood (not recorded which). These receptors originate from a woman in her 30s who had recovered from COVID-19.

The CDR3 spells CASSQDSLLAGSQYF. The CDR3 coding sequence is TGCGCCAGCAGCCAAGATTCCCTACTAGCGGGGTCCCAGTATTTT. The chain has TRBV4-1 and TRBJ2-3, with 10 bases aligning to TRBD2. The CDR3 covers 15 residues. The germline CDR1 and CDR2 sequences are MGHRA and YSYEKL. J gave up 12 bases and V 0 bases, and 9 bases lay outside the gene matches.

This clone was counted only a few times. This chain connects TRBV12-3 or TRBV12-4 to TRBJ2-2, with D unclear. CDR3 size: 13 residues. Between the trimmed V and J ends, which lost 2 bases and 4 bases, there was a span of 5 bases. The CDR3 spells CASSLIVTGELFF. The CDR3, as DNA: TGTGCCAGCAGTTTAATCGTCACCGGGGAGCTGTTTTTT.

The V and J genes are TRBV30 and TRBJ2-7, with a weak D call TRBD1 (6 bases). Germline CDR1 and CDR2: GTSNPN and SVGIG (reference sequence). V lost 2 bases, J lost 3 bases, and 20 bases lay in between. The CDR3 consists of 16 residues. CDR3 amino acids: CAWSSSFDRLLYEQYF. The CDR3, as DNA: TGTGCCTGGAGTTCCTCCTTTGACAGGTTGCTCTACGAGCAGTACTTC.

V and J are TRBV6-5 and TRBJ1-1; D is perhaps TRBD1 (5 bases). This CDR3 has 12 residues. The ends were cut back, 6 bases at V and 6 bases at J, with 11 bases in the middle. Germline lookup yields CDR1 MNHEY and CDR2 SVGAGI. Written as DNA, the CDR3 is TGTGCCAGCAGGCGTACAGGCTCTGAAGCTTTCTTT. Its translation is CASRRTGSEAFF.

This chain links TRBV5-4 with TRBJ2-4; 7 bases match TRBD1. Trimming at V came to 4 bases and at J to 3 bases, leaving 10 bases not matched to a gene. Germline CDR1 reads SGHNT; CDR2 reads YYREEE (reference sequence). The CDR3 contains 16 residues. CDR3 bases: TGTGCCAGCAGCAGTAAGAAGCAGGGGGACAAAAACATTCAGTACTTC. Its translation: CASSSKKQGDKNIQYF. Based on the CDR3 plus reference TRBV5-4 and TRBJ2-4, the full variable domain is ETGVTQSPTHLIKTRGQQVTLRCSSQSGHNTVSWYQQALGQGPQFIFQYYREEENGRGNFPPRFSGLQFPNYSSELNVNALELDDSALYLCASSSKKQGDKNIQYFGAGTRLSVL.

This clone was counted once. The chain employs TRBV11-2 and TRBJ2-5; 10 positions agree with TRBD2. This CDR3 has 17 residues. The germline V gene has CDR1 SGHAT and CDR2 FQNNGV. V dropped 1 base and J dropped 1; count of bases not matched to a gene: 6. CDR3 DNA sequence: TGTGCCAGCAGCTTAGTTGGGGTAGCGGGGGGCCAAGAGACCCAGTACTTC. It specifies CASSLVGVAGGQETQYF.

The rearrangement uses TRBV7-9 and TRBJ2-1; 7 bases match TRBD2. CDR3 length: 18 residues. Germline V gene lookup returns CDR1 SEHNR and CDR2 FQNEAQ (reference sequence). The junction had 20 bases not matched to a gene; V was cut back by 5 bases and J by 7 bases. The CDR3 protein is CASSGLSSPLANGNEQFF. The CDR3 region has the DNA TGTGCCAGCAGCGGACTTTCTTCCCCACTAGCGAATGGTAATGAGCAGTTCTTC.

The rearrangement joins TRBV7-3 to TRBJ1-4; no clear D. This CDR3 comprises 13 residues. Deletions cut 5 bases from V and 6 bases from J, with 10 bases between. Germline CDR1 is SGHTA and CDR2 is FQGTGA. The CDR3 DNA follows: TGTGCCAGCAGCGAGGGCCCTTATGAAAAACTGTTTTTT. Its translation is CASSEGPYEKLFF.

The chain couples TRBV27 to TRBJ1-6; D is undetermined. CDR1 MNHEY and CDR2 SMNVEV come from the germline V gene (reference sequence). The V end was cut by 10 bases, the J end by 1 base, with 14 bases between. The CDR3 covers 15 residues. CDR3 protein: CATSPPGSYNSPLHF. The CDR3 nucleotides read TGTGCCACCTCCCCGCCCGGGTCCTATAATTCACCCCTCCACTTT.

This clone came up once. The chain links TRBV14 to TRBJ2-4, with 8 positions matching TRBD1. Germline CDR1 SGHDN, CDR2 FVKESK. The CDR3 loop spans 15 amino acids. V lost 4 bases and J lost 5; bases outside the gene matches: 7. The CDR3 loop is CASSLRTGRENIQYF. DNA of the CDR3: TGTGCCAGCAGCCTCCGGACAGGGCGGGAAAACATTCAGTACTTC.

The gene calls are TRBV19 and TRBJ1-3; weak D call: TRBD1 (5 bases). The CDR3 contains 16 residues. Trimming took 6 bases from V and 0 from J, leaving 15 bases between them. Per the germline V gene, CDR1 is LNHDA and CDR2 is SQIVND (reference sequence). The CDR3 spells CASSYRQGHSGNTIYF. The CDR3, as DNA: TGTGCCAGTAGCTATCGTCAGGGTCACTCTGGAAACACCATATATTTT.